This T cell receptor beta chain was sequenced during a study of PD-L1 blockade in urothelial cancer. Turning to the study itself: Male sex and bladder-origin urothelial cancer characterized about 85% of the roughly 30 patients.

TCRdb's table, derived via immunoSEQ multiplex PCR, lists solely in-frame clones and lacks some. The sample yields about 30,000 clones, around 86% seen once. Sequenced here: PBMCs, sampled around atezolizumab (anti-PD-L1) treatment. The source is a man aged 50 or older with urothelial cancer.

This CDR3 is CASSPLSGGPDTQYF. The CDR3 nucleotides are TGTGCCAGTTCCCCCCTTAGCGGGGGGCCAGATACGCAGTATTTT. V and J are TRBV6-4 and TRBJ2-3, with TRBD2 matching over 10 bases. Trimming took 9 bases from V and 4 from J; bases not matched to a gene: 10. The CDR3 runs to 15 residues. Germline assignment: CDR1 MRHNA and CDR2 SNTAGT.